This is a list of T cell receptor beta chains from one sample in a study of cytomegalovirus exposure and HLA in healthy donors. Assay: immunoSEQ multiplex PCR; the TCRdb copy retains only in-frame clones and omits some. The table for this sample gives about 64,000 clones. The sequencing sample was made of PBMCs. The receptors derive from a woman aged 18-29 years in good health and CMV-seronegative. The CDR3 runs from the conserved cysteine through the conserved F or W. Fields, in order: J gene, V gene, CDR3 length, D gene, CDR3 DNA, CDR3 protein. The D gene is left open where the match is weak.

j_gene: TRBJ2-7; v_gene: TRBV19; len: 13; d_gene: NA; CDR3nt: TGTGCCAGTAGTATCCAACTGTACTACGAGCAGTACTTC; CDR3aa: CASSIQLYYEQYF
j_gene: TRBJ2-7; v_gene: TRBV11-3; len: 17; d_gene: NA; CDR3nt: TGTGCCAGCAGCCCGGGGGGAGACAGGCTTCGTACTTGGGAGCAGTACTTC; CDR3aa: CASSPGGDRLRTWEQYF
j_gene: TRBJ2-7; v_gene: TRBV5-4; len: 14; d_gene: NA; CDR3nt: TGTGCCAGCAGCTTTGGCAGGGGAAGGAACGAGCAGTACTTC; CDR3aa: CASSFGRGRNEQYF
j_gene: TRBJ1-1; v_gene: TRBV5-1; len: 15; d_gene: TRBD1; CDR3nt: TGCGCCAGCAGCTTCTCCGGGACAGGGAGCACTGAAGCTTTCTTT; CDR3aa: CASSFSGTGSTEAFF
j_gene: TRBJ2-2; v_gene: TRBV7-8; len: 15; d_gene: TRBD2; CDR3nt: TGTGCCAGCTACAAGACTAGCGGGATTACCGGGGAGCTGTTTTTT; CDR3aa: CASYKTSGITGELFF
j_gene: TRBJ1-4; v_gene: TRBV19; len: 16; d_gene: TRBD1; CDR3nt: TGTGCCAGTAGTTCGCCTCCGGGACAGCCCCATGAAAAACTGTTTTTT; CDR3aa: CASSSPPGQPHEKLFF
j_gene: TRBJ1-5; v_gene: TRBV5-1; len: 15; d_gene: TRBD1; CDR3nt: TGCGCCAGCAGCTTCTCAGGGGGCGCAGGTCAGCCCCAGCATTTT; CDR3aa: CASSFSGGAGQPQHF
j_gene: TRBJ1-6; v_gene: TRBV18; len: 20; d_gene: TRBD1; CDR3nt: TGTGCCAGCTCACCACTTCGGACAGGGAAGGCTTTGTCCTATAATTCACCCCTCCACTTT; CDR3aa: CASSPLRTGKALSYNSPLHF
j_gene: TRBJ1-2; v_gene: TRBV2; len: 14; d_gene: TRBD1; CDR3nt: TGTGCCAGCATACCGGGACAGGGCGCCTATGGCTACACCTTC; CDR3aa: CASIPGQGAYGYTF
j_gene: TRBJ1-2; v_gene: TRBV4-1; len: 15; d_gene: NA; CDR3nt: TGCGCCAGCAGCCAAGATATAGGGGCCCACTATGGCTACACCTTC; CDR3aa: CASSQDIGAHYGYTF
j_gene: TRBJ1-1; v_gene: TRBV30; len: 14; d_gene: TRBD1; CDR3nt: TGTGCCTGGCGGGACAGGACCGTGAACACTGAAGCTTTCTTT; CDR3aa: CAWRDRTVNTEAFF
j_gene: TRBJ2-3; v_gene: TRBV6-4; len: 15; d_gene: TRBD2; CDR3nt: TGTGCCAGCAGTTCTATAGCGGGCTACACAGATACGCAGTATTTT; CDR3aa: CASSSIAGYTDTQYF
j_gene: TRBJ1-1; v_gene: TRBV10-2; len: 14; d_gene: NA; CDR3nt: TGCGCCAGCAGTGAAAGAGGGGGAAAAGCTGAAGCTTTCTTT; CDR3aa: CASSERGGKAEAFF
j_gene: TRBJ1-2; v_gene: TRBV30; len: 13; d_gene: NA; CDR3nt: TGTGCCTGGAGTCCGAGCCCTAACTATGGCTACACCTTC; CDR3aa: CAWSPSPNYGYTF
j_gene: TRBJ1-1; v_gene: TRBV4-1; len: 13; d_gene: NA; CDR3nt: TGCGCCAGCAGCCCGGGGGGAAACACTGAAGCTTTCTTT; CDR3aa: CASSPGGNTEAFF
j_gene: TRBJ1-1; v_gene: TRBV2; len: 12; d_gene: TRBD1; CDR3nt: TGTGCCAGCAGTGAGTACAGGGGGGAAGCTTTCTTT; CDR3aa: CASSEYRGEAFF
j_gene: TRBJ2-1; v_gene: TRBV13; len: 15; d_gene: NA; CDR3nt: TGTGCCAGCAGCTTCTTGAGGGTTGAGTCCAATGAGCAGTTCTTC; CDR3aa: CASSFLRVESNEQFF
j_gene: TRBJ1-1; v_gene: TRBV6-6; len: 13; d_gene: TRBD1; CDR3nt: TGTGCCAGCAGCCCGACAGGGGTCACTGAAGCTTTCTTT; CDR3aa: CASSPTGVTEAFF
j_gene: TRBJ2-3; v_gene: TRBV6-4; len: 14; d_gene: NA; CDR3nt: TGTGCCAGCAGTGTAAGCCTTAGCACAGATACGCAGTATTTT; CDR3aa: CASSVSLSTDTQYF
j_gene: TRBJ2-4; v_gene: TRBV9; len: 14; d_gene: NA; CDR3nt: TGTGCCAGCAGCGGGAGTCTGGGCAAAAACATTCAGTACTTC; CDR3aa: CASSGSLGKNIQYF
j_gene: TRBJ2-3; v_gene: TRBV9; len: 12; d_gene: TRBD2; CDR3nt: TGTGCCAGCAGTGATACGGGGGGGCCCCCCGATTTT; CDR3aa: CASSDTGGPPDF
j_gene: TRBJ2-5; v_gene: TRBV6-1; len: 16; d_gene: TRBD2; CDR3nt: TGTGCCAGCAGTGAGCCGGGACTAGCGGACCAAGAGACCCAGTACTTC; CDR3aa: CASSEPGLADQETQYF
j_gene: TRBJ1-5; v_gene: TRBV25-1; len: 17; d_gene: TRBD1; CDR3nt: TGTGCCAGCAGCCCTAACGGGACAGATATTAGCAATCAGCCCCAGCATTTT; CDR3aa: CASSPNGTDISNQPQHF
j_gene: TRBJ2-5; v_gene: TRBV9; len: 16; d_gene: TRBD2; CDR3nt: TGTGCCAGCAGCCCCATGGGAGGGACTAACCAAGAGACCCAGTACTTC; CDR3aa: CASSPMGGTNQETQYF
j_gene: TRBJ2-1; v_gene: TRBV7-3; len: 13; d_gene: NA; CDR3nt: TGTGCCAGCAGCTCAAATTCAAACAATGAGCAGTTCTTC; CDR3aa: CASSSNSNNEQFF
j_gene: TRBJ2-1; v_gene: TRBV29-1; len: 14; d_gene: NA; CDR3nt: TGCAGCTTTTGCTCTCATACAACCGACAATGAGCAGTTCTTC; CDR3aa: CSFCSHTTDNEQFF
j_gene: TRBJ1-1; v_gene: TRBV30; len: 15; d_gene: TRBD1; CDR3nt: TGTGCCGGGAGGAAATGGGGACAGGGGAACACTGAAGCTTTCTTT; CDR3aa: CAGRKWGQGNTEAFF
j_gene: TRBJ2-2; v_gene: TRBV7-3; len: 12; d_gene: NA; CDR3nt: TGTGCCAGCAGCCCAAATACCGGGGAGCTGTTTTTT; CDR3aa: CASSPNTGELFF
j_gene: TRBJ2-1; v_gene: TRBV5-1; len: 16; d_gene: TRBD2; CDR3nt: TGCGCCAGCAGCTTGGGGAAGCGGGATTCCTACAATGAGCAGTTCTTC; CDR3aa: CASSLGKRDSYNEQFF
j_gene: TRBJ2-2; v_gene: TRBV30; len: 16; d_gene: NA; CDR3nt: TGTGCCTGGAGTGTGGAAGAGCGAACCAACACCGGGGAGCTGTTTTTT; CDR3aa: CAWSVEERTNTGELFF
j_gene: TRBJ1-1; v_gene: TRBV11-3; len: 15; d_gene: TRBD1; CDR3nt: TGTGCCAGCAGCTCGACAGGGAGTGTTAATACTGAAGCTTTCTTT; CDR3aa: CASSSTGSVNTEAFF
j_gene: TRBJ2-1; v_gene: TRBV30; len: 15; d_gene: TRBD2; CDR3nt: TGTGCCTGGAGAGGTCTAGCGGGAGTCTACAATGAGCAGTTCTTC; CDR3aa: CAWRGLAGVYNEQFF
j_gene: TRBJ2-7; v_gene: TRBV5-1; len: 14; d_gene: NA; CDR3nt: TGCGCCAGCAGCTTGGCCGCCGGGTCCTACGAGCAGTACTTC; CDR3aa: CASSLAAGSYEQYF
j_gene: TRBJ1-1; v_gene: TRBV19; len: 12; d_gene: NA; CDR3nt: TGTGCCAGTAGTGCTGGGGAGACTGAAGCTTTCTTT; CDR3aa: CASSAGETEAFF
j_gene: TRBJ1-2; v_gene: TRBV6-5; len: 15; d_gene: NA; CDR3nt: TGTGCCAGCAGTGCAACTCGGGACACCCCCTATGGCTACACCTTC; CDR3aa: CASSATRDTPYGYTF
j_gene: TRBJ1-5; v_gene: TRBV5-1; len: 14; d_gene: NA; CDR3nt: TGCGCCAGCAGCGCTGGAGGGGCAGGACAGCCCCAGCATTTT; CDR3aa: CASSAGGAGQPQHF
j_gene: TRBJ1-5; v_gene: TRBV6-1; len: 14; d_gene: TRBD1; CDR3nt: TGTGCCAGCAGTGGAAGAACAGGGGTAGAGCCCCAGCATTTT; CDR3aa: CASSGRTGVEPQHF
j_gene: TRBJ2-1; v_gene: TRBV15; len: 15; d_gene: NA; CDR3nt: TGTGCCACCAGCAGAGAAGGAGAGGCCCCGAATGAGCAGTTCTTC; CDR3aa: CATSREGEAPNEQFF
j_gene: TRBJ1-2; v_gene: TRBV9; len: 15; d_gene: TRBD1; CDR3nt: TGTGCCAGCAGCGTAGAGTCAGGGGGCAGTCGTGGCTACACCTTC; CDR3aa: CASSVESGGSRGYTF
j_gene: TRBJ1-3; v_gene: TRBV29-1; len: 14; d_gene: NA; CDR3nt: TGCAGCGTGGAGACAGCAGACTCTGGAAACACCATATATTTT; CDR3aa: CSVETADSGNTIYF
j_gene: TRBJ2-7; v_gene: TRBV5-6; len: 15; d_gene: TRBD1; CDR3nt: TGTGCCAGCACCCGAAAAGACAGGGAGCGTTACGAGCAGTACTTC; CDR3aa: CASTRKDRERYEQYF
j_gene: TRBJ2-7; v_gene: TRBV7-9; len: 13; d_gene: TRBD2; CDR3nt: TGTGCCAGCAGCTTAGTAGCGGGACTCGAGCAGTACTTC; CDR3aa: CASSLVAGLEQYF
j_gene: TRBJ2-6; v_gene: TRBV18; len: 19; d_gene: NA; CDR3nt: TGTGCCAGCTCACCCCCGGGACAACTATATAACTCTGGGGCCAACGTCCTGACTTTC; CDR3aa: CASSPPGQLYNSGANVLTF
j_gene: TRBJ1-6; v_gene: TRBV7-9; len: 16; d_gene: TRBD1; CDR3nt: TGTGCCAGCAGCTACTATAGTGACAGGGGGAATTCACCCCTCCACTTT; CDR3aa: CASSYYSDRGNSPLHF
j_gene: TRBJ1-1; v_gene: TRBV13; len: 12; d_gene: NA; CDR3nt: TGTGCCAGCAGCTCGGGGGGGACTGAAGCTTTCTTT; CDR3aa: CASSSGGTEAFF
j_gene: TRBJ1-1; v_gene: TRBV30; len: 13; d_gene: NA; CDR3nt: TGTGCCTGGAGTACCAAGGAGTACACTGAAGCTTTCTTT; CDR3aa: CAWSTKEYTEAFF
j_gene: TRBJ2-2; v_gene: TRBV4-1; len: 16; d_gene: TRBD2; CDR3nt: TGCGCCAGCAGCAAAAGAGCGGGATCGAACACCGGGGAGCTGTTTTTT; CDR3aa: CASSKRAGSNTGELFF
j_gene: TRBJ2-3; v_gene: TRBV5-4; len: 17; d_gene: TRBD1; CDR3nt: TGTGCCAGCAGCTATCCCCCTGGGACAGGGAGGGAAGATACGCAGTATTTT; CDR3aa: CASSYPPGTGREDTQYF
j_gene: TRBJ1-1; v_gene: TRBV11-2; len: 14; d_gene: TRBD1; CDR3nt: TGTGCCAGCAGCTGGGACAGGGTGGCCACTGAAGCTTTCTTT; CDR3aa: CASSWDRVATEAFF
j_gene: TRBJ2-1; v_gene: TRBV25-1; len: 13; d_gene: NA; CDR3nt: TGTGCCAGCAGTGAGACAGCCTACAATGAGCAGTTCTTC; CDR3aa: CASSETAYNEQFF
j_gene: TRBJ2-3; v_gene: TRBV4-1; len: 15; d_gene: NA; CDR3nt: TGCGCCAGCAGCCCGCAGGGGGGTAGCACAGATACGCAGTATTTT; CDR3aa: CASSPQGGSTDTQYF
j_gene: TRBJ2-6; v_gene: TRBV10-2; len: 16; d_gene: TRBD1; CDR3nt: TGCGCCACTAGAGGCAGGGGGCACTCTGGGGCCAACGTCCTGACTTTC; CDR3aa: CATRGRGHSGANVLTF
j_gene: TRBJ2-3; v_gene: TRBV11-3; len: 17; d_gene: TRBD1; CDR3nt: TGTGCCAGCAGCTTAGGATCCGGGACAGGGGCAGGAGATACGCAGTATTTT; CDR3aa: CASSLGSGTGAGDTQYF
j_gene: TRBJ1-2; v_gene: TRBV2; len: 13; d_gene: TRBD1; CDR3nt: TGTGCCACCTCCGGGACAGGGGTCTATGGCTACACCTTC; CDR3aa: CATSGTGVYGYTF
j_gene: TRBJ2-2; v_gene: TRBV6-4; len: 14; d_gene: TRBD1; CDR3nt: TGTGCCAGCAGTGACGACAGGGACACCGGGGAGCTGTTTTTT; CDR3aa: CASSDDRDTGELFF
j_gene: TRBJ2-2; v_gene: TRBV5-4; len: 18; d_gene: TRBD2; CDR3nt: TGTGCCAGCAGCTTGGCTGTGGGACTAGCGGGAGGTATCGGGGAGCTGTTTTTT; CDR3aa: CASSLAVGLAGGIGELFF
j_gene: TRBJ2-3; v_gene: TRBV4-1; len: 16; d_gene: NA; CDR3nt: TGCGCCAGCAGGGTTTGGGGGGCGGGAGCTGGCGATACGCAGTATTTT; CDR3aa: CASRVWGAGAGDTQYF
j_gene: TRBJ1-2; v_gene: TRBV7-6; len: 16; d_gene: NA; CDR3nt: TGTGCCAGCAGTGACGGAGGGGGGGCAGCTAACTATGGCTACACCTTC; CDR3aa: CASSDGGGAANYGYTF
j_gene: TRBJ1-1; v_gene: TRBV7-9; len: 14; d_gene: NA; CDR3nt: TGTGCCAGCAGCTTAGACAGGGTTTCCACTGAAGCTTTCTTT; CDR3aa: CASSLDRVSTEAFF
j_gene: TRBJ2-3; v_gene: TRBV29-1; len: 13; d_gene: TRBD2; CDR3nt: TGCAGCGTTCCTAGCGGGAGCACAGATACGCAGTATTTT; CDR3aa: CSVPSGSTDTQYF